This T cell receptor (beta chain) was captured in a study of control samples from healthy donors and cancer patients. V shed 4 bases and J 9 bases; nucleotides not matched to a gene: 8. Germline assignment: CDR1 KGHDR and CDR2 SFDVKD. This CDR3 has 15 amino acids. Profiled with immunoSEQ multiplex PCR; TCRdb holds only in-frame clones, not every one. The sample gives around 93,000 clones, around 88% of which show up once; about 14% is in the top ten. This sequence was found in a man aged 30-40 years in good health. The chain couples TRBV24-1 to TRBJ1-4; TRBD1 agrees at 9 bases. The sequenced material came from blood. DNA of the CDR3: TGTGCCACCAGTGACCCCGGGACAGGGAGTCAAAAACTGTTTTTT. It yields the protein CATSDPGTGSQKLFF.